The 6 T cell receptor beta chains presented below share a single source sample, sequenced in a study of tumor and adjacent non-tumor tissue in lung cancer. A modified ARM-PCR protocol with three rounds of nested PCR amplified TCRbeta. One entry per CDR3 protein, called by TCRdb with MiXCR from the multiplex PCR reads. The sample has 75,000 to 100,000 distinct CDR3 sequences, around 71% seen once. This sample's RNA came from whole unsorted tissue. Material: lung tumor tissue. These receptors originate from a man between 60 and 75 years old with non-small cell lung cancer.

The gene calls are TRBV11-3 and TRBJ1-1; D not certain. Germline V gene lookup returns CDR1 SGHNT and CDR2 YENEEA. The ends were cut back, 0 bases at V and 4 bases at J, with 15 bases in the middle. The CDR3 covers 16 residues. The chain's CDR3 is CASSLDGRGQSTEAFF. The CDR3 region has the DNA TGTGCCAGCAGCTTAGATGGAAGAGGGCAGAGCACTGAAGCTTTCTTT.

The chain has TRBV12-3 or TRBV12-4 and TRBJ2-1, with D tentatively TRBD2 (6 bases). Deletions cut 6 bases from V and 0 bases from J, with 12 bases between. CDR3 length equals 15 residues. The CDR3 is CASRDAGYSYNEQFF. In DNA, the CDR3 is TGTGCCAGCAGGGACGCGGGATACTCCTACAATGAGCAGTTCTTC.

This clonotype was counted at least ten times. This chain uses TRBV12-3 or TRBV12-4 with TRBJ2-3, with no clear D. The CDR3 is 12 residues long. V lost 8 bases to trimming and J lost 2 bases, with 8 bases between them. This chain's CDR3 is CASGPHTDTQYF. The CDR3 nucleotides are TGTGCCAGCGGACCACACACAGATACGCAGTATTTT.

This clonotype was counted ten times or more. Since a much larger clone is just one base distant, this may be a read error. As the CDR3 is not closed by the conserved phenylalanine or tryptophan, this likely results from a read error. CDR3 nucleotides: TGTGCCATCAGTGAGTCTCCACAGGGAGGGGATACGCAGTATCTT. Translating gives CAISESPQGGDTQYL. This rearrangement joins TRBV10-3 to TRBJ2-3; D is perhaps TRBD2 (7 bases). The V gene lost 0 bases and the J gene lost 6 bases, with 13 bases spanning the gap. The CDR3 contains 15 residues. CDR1 and CDR2 from the germline V gene are ENHRY and SYGVKD.

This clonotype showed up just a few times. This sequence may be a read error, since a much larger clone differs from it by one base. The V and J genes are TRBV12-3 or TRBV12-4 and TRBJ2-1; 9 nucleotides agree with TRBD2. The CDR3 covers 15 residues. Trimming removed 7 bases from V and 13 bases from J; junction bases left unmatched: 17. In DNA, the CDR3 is TGTGCCAGCAAACCCGCGGGAGGGCCGAGTGGGGATCAGTTCTTC. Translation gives CASKPAGGPSGDQFF.

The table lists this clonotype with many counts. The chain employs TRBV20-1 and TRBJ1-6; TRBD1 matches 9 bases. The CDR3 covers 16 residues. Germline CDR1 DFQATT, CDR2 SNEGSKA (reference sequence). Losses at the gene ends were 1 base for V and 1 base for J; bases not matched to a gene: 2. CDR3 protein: CSARGDRESYNSPLHF. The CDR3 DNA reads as TGCAGTGCTAGAGGGGACAGGGAATCCTATAATTCACCCCTCCACTTT.